This T cell receptor beta chain is drawn from a study of blood T cell repertoires in COVID-19. For the study at large: Samples representing acute and convalescent COVID-19 were sourced from the United States, Italy and Spain. From T cells, B-cell-depleted T cells, or PBMCs came the material, which was cDNA or gDNA.

Per the study methods: Reference gene primer amplification gave estimated nucleated cell counts. The repertoire was sequenced with immunoSEQ multiplex PCR; TCRdb's copy has only in-frame clones and lacks some. The V and J calls and clone size come from that table; D and trimming were worked out from the DNA. The sample includes 65,000 to 80,000 clones, approximately 78% of them seen just once. This CDR3 has 17 amino acids. Per the germline V gene, CDR1 is SGDLS and CDR2 is YYNGEE. Trimming at V came to 3 bases and at J to 1 base, leaving 11 bases not matched to a gene. Sequencing was performed on peripheral blood. The genes are TRBV9 and TRBJ1-1, with 8 nucleotides matching TRBD1. This clonotype was sampled from a human donor in a cohort sampled during active COVID-19. CDR3 protein: CASSATLRQGPNTEAFF. The CDR3 bases are TGTGCCAGCAGCGCCACACTTAGACAGGGGCCGAACACTGAAGCTTTCTTT.